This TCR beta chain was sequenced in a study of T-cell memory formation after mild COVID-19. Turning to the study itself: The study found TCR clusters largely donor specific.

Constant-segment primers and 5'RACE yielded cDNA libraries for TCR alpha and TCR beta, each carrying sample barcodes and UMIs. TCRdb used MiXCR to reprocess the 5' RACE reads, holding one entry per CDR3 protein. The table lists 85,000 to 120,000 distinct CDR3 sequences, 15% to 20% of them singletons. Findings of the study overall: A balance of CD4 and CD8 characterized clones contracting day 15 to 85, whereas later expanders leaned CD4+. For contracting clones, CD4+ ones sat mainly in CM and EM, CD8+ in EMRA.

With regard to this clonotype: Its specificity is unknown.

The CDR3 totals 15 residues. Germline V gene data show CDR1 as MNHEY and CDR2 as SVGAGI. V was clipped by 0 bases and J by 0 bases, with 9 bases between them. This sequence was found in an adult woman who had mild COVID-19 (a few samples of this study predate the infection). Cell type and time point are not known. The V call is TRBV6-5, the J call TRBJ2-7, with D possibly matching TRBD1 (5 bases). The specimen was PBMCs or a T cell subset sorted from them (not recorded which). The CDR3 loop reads CASSYSDSRSYEQYF. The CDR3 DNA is TGTGCCAGCAGTTACTCTGACAGTCGCTCCTACGAGCAGTACTTC.